This is a list of T cell receptor beta chains from one sample in a study of blood T cell repertoires in COVID-19. Produced via immunoSEQ multiplex PCR; TCRdb's table is partial and in-frame only. The sample lists around 190,000 clones; around 83% were seen once. Sequenced material: peripheral blood. These receptors all stem from a woman in her seventies with COVID-19, enrolled during active disease. CDR3s include the opening cysteine and the closing phenylalanine or tryptophan. D genes are given only for firm matches. Clone size is stated in some rows and not others, as once, few, many or a class when expanded.

TRBV7-3	NA	TRBJ2-3	NA	CASSPGSDTQYF	TGTGCCAGCAGCCCAGGATCAGATACGCAGTATTTT
TRBV4-3	NA	TRBJ2-7	TRBD2	CASSQSIAGVAYEQYF	TGCGCCAGCAGCCAGTCCATAGCGGGAGTAGCCTACGAGCAGTACTTC
TRBV5-4	NA	TRBJ2-1	TRBD2	CASSSPTSGINNEQFF	TGTGCCAGCAGCTCGCCGACTAGCGGGATTAACAATGAGCAGTTCTTC
TRBV9	few	TRBJ2-6	TRBD1	CASSDRQGSTGANVLTF	TGTGCCAGCAGCGACAGACAGGGGAGCACTGGGGCCAACGTCCTGACTTTC
TRBV9	NA	TRBJ2-7	NA	CASSVDIVISEQYF	TGTGCCAGCAGCGTAGATATCGTTATTAGTGAGCAGTACTTC
TRBV7-9	NA	TRBJ2-2	TRBD2	CASSQTGRGLAVNTGELFF	TGTGCCAGCAGCCAAACGGGCCGGGGACTAGCGGTAAATACCGGGGAGCTGTTTTTT
TRBV28	NA	TRBJ2-7	NA	CASSLLGGSYEQYF	TGTGCCAGCAGTTTACTCGGGGGATCCTACGAGCAGTACTTC
TRBV3-1/TRBV3-2	NA	TRBJ2-1	TRBD2	CASSQPGLAGTSSDEQFF	TGTGCCAGCAGCCAACCGGGTCTAGCGGGAACCAGTAGCGATGAGCAGTTCTTC
TRBV5-4	once	TRBJ1-2	NA	CASSKGQGNYGYTF	TGTGCCAGCAGCAAAGGCCAGGGGAACTATGGCTACACCTTC
TRBV6-6	NA	TRBJ2-3	NA	CASSYSGTSTDTQYF	TGTGCCAGCAGTTACTCAGGGACTAGCACAGATACGCAGTATTTT
TRBV10-3	NA	TRBJ2-2	TRBD2	CAISAASGSGTGELFF	TGTGCCATCAGTGCGGCTAGCGGGAGTGGCACCGGGGAGCTGTTTTTT
TRBV20-1	NA	TRBJ2-7	TRBD2	CSASPGTSGRAYRYEQYF	TGCAGTGCTAGTCCCGGGACTAGCGGGAGGGCCTATCGCTACGAGCAGTACTTC
TRBV5-6	NA	TRBJ2-7	TRBD2	CASSPGTSPPYF	TGTGCCAGCAGTCCCGGGACTAGCCCTCCGTACTTC
TRBV5-4	NA	TRBJ2-5	NA	CASSLGGATQETQYF	TGTGCCAGCAGCTTAGGAGGGGCCACCCAAGAGACCCAGTACTTC
TRBV29-1	NA	TRBJ2-7	TRBD1	CSTFHRGTYEQYF	TGCAGCACTTTTCACAGGGGGACCTACGAGCAGTACTTC
TRBV27	NA	TRBJ2-3	NA	CASSSRTANSTDTQYF	TGTGCCAGCAGTTCACGAACCGCGAATAGCACAGATACGCAGTATTTT
TRBV6-6	once	TRBJ2-2	NA	CASRAQGAGELFF	TGTGCCAGCAGAGCACAGGGCGCCGGGGAGCTGTTTTTT
TRBV6-5	NA	TRBJ2-7	TRBD1	CASSYGRGLTYEQYF	TGTGCCAGCAGTTACGGCAGGGGGCTTACCTACGAGCAGTACTTC
TRBV3-1/TRBV3-2	NA	TRBJ2-7	TRBD1	CASSLAAGRQGAYEQYF	TGTGCCAGCAGCCTGGCGGCCGGTAGACAGGGCGCCTACGAGCAGTACTTC
TRBV19	once	TRBJ2-1	NA	CASSMPGSSWTYNEQFF	TGTGCCAGTAGTATGCCGGGAAGCTCCTGGACGTACAATGAGCAGTTCTTC
TRBV11-3	NA	TRBJ2-1	NA	CASSFRLSSYNEQFF	TGTGCCAGCAGCTTCAGGTTAAGCTCCTACAATGAGCAGTTCTTC
TRBV7-2	NA	TRBJ2-7	NA	CASSWGVSYEQYF	TGTGCCAGCAGCTGGGGGGTCTCCTACGAGCAGTACTTC
TRBV9	NA	TRBJ1-1	TRBD1	CASSRQGMDTEAFF	TGTGCCAGCAGCCGACAGGGAATGGACACTGAAGCTTTCTTT
TRBV5-1	NA	TRBJ2-2	TRBD2	CASSFPTSGTGELFF	TGCGCCAGCAGCTTTCCCACTAGCGGGACCGGGGAGCTGTTTTTT
TRBV5-1	NA	TRBJ1-1	NA	CASSSQGKGTEAFF	TGCGCCAGCAGCTCGCAGGGTAAGGGCACTGAAGCTTTCTTT
TRBV19	NA	TRBJ1-3	TRBD1	CASSIGTVGNTIYF	TGTGCCAGTAGTATTGGGACAGTTGGAAACACCATATATTTT
TRBV9	NA	TRBJ2-2	TRBD2	CASSVGYRTSDHNTGELFF	TGTGCCAGCAGCGTAGGATATAGGACTAGCGACCACAACACGGGGGAGCTGTTTTTT
TRBV14	NA	TRBJ2-3	TRBD2	CASSPGLAGQLSTDTQYF	TGTGCCAGCAGCCCCGGACTAGCGGGACAGCTAAGCACAGATACGCAGTATTTT
TRBV5-8	NA	TRBJ2-1	TRBD1	CASSFSSTGWDEQFF	TGTGCCAGCAGCTTCAGTTCGACAGGGTGGGATGAGCAGTTCTTC
TRBV5-1	NA	TRBJ2-2	TRBD1	CASSPDRGVNTGELFF	TGCGCCAGCAGCCCGGACAGGGGAGTGAACACCGGGGAGCTGTTTTTT
TRBV27	NA	TRBJ1-5	TRBD1	CASSSRTGTSNQPQHF	TGTGCCAGCAGTTCGCGGACAGGGACGAGCAATCAGCCCCAGCATTTT
TRBV30	NA	TRBJ2-5	TRBD2	CAWSAGLAGVETQYF	TGTGCCTGGAGTGCGGGACTAGCGGGAGTGGAGACCCAGTACTTC
TRBV21-1	once	TRBJ1-5	NA	CASSKLRQRYSNQPQHF	TGTGCCAGCAGCAAACTCAGACAGCGTTATAGCAATCAGCCCCAGCATTTT
TRBV4-3	NA	TRBJ2-3	TRBD2	CASSQDLRSGRTDTQYF	TGCGCCAGCAGCCAAGACCTGAGGAGCGGGAGAACCGATACGCAGTATTTT
TRBV28	NA	TRBJ1-5	TRBD1	CASSPMVGQGVGQPQHF	TGTGCCAGCAGCCCAATGGTAGGGCAGGGGGTGGGGCAGCCCCAGCATTTT
TRBV5-4	few	TRBJ2-1	NA	CASSLVQYNEQFF	TGTGCCAGCAGCTTGGTACAGTACAATGAGCAGTTCTTC
TRBV29-1	once	TRBJ2-6	NA	CSVEDRGGRFSGANVLTF	TGCAGCGTTGAAGATCGGGGAGGTCGATTCTCTGGGGCCAACGTCCTGACTTTC
TRBV2	few	TRBJ1-1	NA	CASSHYENTEAFF	TGTGCCAGCAGTCACTATGAGAACACTGAAGCTTTCTTT
TRBV5-1	many	TRBJ2-1	NA	CASSPRQAYNEQFF	TGCGCCAGCAGCCCCCGACAGGCTTACAATGAGCAGTTCTTC
TRBV28	NA	TRBJ2-7	TRBD1	CASSPGTGRYEQYF	TGTGCCAGCAGTCCTGGGACAGGGAGGTACGAGCAGTACTTC
TRBV28	NA	TRBJ1-2	NA	CASSLGPNYGYTF	TGTGCCAGCAGTTTAGGCCCGAACTATGGCTACACCTTC
TRBV10-3	NA	TRBJ2-5	TRBD2	CAISPGTTLRGETQYF	TGTGCCATCAGTCCCGGGACTACGCTTCGGGGAGAGACCCAGTACTTC